The clone carrying this T cell receptor (beta chain) was counted at least ten times. Its specificity is not known. Time point here: newly diagnosed GD, antithyroid drugs for less than 3 months. The authors made the TCR library using RNA they extracted from PBMCs. The CDR3 runs 14 residues. Trimming removed 4 bases from V and 0 bases from J, with 8 bases in between. CDR1 is SNHLY and CDR2 is FYNNEI in the germline V gene. This sample stems from a study of regulatory T cells in long-lasting Graves disease. Background on the study: Graves' patients (newly diagnosed) had been on antithyroid drugs under 3 months.

Both iRepertoire HTBI primers and Arm-PCR of CDR3 regions were used to build the TCR beta libraries. Each CDR3 protein is one row after TCRdb ran MiXCR on the multiplex PCR reads. The sample holds under 250,000 distinct CDR3 sequences, around 20% seen once. Study-level points and caveats: Researchers reported studying only peripheral blood, not thyroid tissue. Lower TCR diversity characterized persistent Graves' patients relative to newly diagnosed patients.

The rearrangement links TRBV2 to TRBJ2-3; D is unresolved. Sequences were derived from peripheral blood mononuclear cells (PBMCs), sampled at new diagnosis, from a patient treated with antithyroid drugs. This clonotype originated in a female donor with Graves disease. The CDR3 is CASSVGISTDTQYF. CDR3 in DNA: TGTGCCAGCAGTGTGGGGATCAGCACAGATACGCAGTATTTT.